This TCR beta chain was sequenced during a study of cytomegalovirus exposure and HLA in healthy donors. CDR1 and CDR2 (germline): MDHEN, SYDVKM. The CDR3 spans 15 residues. V shed 6 bases and J shed 2 bases, with 17 bases lying between them. In its sample, this clone was seen a few times. PCR used 60 Vbeta primers and 13 Jbeta primers. Assay: immunoSEQ multiplex PCR; the TCRdb copy retains only in-frame clones and omits some. The repertoire includes more than 150,000 clones, approximately 88% of them detected once, and over 1.5% sits in the top ten. This clonotype originated in a woman under 30 in good health and CMV-seronegative. Sequenced: PBMCs. The chain recombines TRBV28 with TRBJ2-7; the D gene is possibly TRBD2 (7 bases). DNA for the CDR3: TGTGCCAGCAGCTTAGAGGGGGGAGGGCCCTACGAGCAGTACTTC. It is translated as CASSLEGGGPYEQYF.